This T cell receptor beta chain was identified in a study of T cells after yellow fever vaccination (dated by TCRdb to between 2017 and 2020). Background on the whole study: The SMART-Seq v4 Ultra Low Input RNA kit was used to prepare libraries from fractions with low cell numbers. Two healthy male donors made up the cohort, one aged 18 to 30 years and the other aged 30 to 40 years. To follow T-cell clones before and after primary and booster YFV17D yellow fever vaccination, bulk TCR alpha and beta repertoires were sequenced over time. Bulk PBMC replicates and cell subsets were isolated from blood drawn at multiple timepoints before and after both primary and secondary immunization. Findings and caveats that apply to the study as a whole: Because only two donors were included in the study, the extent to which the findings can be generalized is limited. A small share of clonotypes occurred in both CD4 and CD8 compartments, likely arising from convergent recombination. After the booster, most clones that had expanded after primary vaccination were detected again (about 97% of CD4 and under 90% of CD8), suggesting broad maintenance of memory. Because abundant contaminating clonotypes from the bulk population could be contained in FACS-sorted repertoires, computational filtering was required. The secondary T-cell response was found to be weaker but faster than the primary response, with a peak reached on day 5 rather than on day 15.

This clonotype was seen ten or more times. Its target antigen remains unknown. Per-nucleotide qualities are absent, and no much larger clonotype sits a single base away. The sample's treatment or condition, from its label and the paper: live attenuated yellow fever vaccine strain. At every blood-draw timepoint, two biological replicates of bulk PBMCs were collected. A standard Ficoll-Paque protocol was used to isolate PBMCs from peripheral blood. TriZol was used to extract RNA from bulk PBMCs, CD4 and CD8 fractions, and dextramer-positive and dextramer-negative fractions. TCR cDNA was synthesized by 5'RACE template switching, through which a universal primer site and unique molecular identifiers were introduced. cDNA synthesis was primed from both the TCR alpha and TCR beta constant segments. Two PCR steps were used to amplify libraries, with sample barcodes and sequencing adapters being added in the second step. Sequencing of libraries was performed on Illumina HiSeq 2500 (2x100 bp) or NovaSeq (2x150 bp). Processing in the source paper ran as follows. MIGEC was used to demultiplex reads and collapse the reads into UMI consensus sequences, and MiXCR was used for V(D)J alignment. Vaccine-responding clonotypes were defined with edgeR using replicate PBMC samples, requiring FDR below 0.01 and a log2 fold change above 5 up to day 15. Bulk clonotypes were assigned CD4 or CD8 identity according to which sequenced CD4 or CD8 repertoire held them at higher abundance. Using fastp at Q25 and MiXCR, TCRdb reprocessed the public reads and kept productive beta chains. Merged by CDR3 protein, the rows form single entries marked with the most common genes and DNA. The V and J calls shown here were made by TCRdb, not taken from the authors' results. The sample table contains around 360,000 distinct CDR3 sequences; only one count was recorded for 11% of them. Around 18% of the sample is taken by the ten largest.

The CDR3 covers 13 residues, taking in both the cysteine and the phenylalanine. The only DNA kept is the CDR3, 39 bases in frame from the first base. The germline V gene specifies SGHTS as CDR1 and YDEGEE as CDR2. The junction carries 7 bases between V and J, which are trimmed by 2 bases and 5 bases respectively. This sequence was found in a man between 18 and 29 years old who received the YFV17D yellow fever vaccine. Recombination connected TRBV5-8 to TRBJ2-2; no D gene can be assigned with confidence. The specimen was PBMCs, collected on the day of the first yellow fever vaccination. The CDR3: CASSFLTTGELFF. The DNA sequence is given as TGTGCCAGCAGCTTCTTGACTACCGGGGAGCTGTTTTTT.